These 28 T cell receptor beta chains share one sample of origin, sequenced in a study of shared clonotypes between healthy human individuals. Naive CD8 cells were CD45RO-negative, positively selected for CCR7, excluding terminally differentiated effector memory CD45RA+ cells. TCRdb's copy holds only in-frame clones and misses some; the assay was immunoSEQ multiplex PCR. The table includes roughly 2.1 million clones, about 92% detected once. Sequencing was performed on naive CD8+ T cells from PBMCs. These receptors all come from a man aged 18-30 years in good health. Some clones in this sample may be carry-over from other donors' samples.

This clone has more than one count but fewer than ten. The chain recombines TRBV4-3 with TRBJ1-1, with 8 positions matching TRBD1. CDR3 length: 13 residues. Looked up from germline, CDR1 is LGHNA and CDR2 is YSLEER. After removal of 5 bases from V and 11 bases from J, the junction contained 10 bases not matched to a gene. CDR3 nucleotide sequence: TGCGCCAGCAGCGCGCGACAGGGGAGAGCGGCTTTCTTT. The encoded protein is CASSARQGRAAFF.

V and J are TRBV19 and TRBJ2-3; 7 positions match TRBD2. From germline, CDR1 is LNHDA and CDR2 SQIVND (reference sequence). This CDR3 is 15 amino acids long. V was pared by 3 bases and J by 0 bases, with 3 bases of the junction left unmatched. This CDR3 reads CASSMGAGSTDTQYF. CDR3 sequence (DNA): TGTGCCAGTAGTATGGGAGCGGGGAGCACAGATACGCAGTATTTT. Using reference TRBV19 and TRBJ2-3 for the parts outside the CDR3, the full variable domain is DGGITQSPKYLFRKEGQNVTLSCEQNLNHDAMYWYRQDPGQGLRLIYYSQIVNDFQKGDIAEGYSVSREKKESFPLTVTSAQKNPTAFYLCASSMGAGSTDTQYFGPGTRLTVL.

This rearrangement joins TRBV5-1 to TRBJ2-3; D unclear. The CDR3 loop spans 15 amino acids. In germline, CDR1 is SGHRS, CDR2 YFSETQ. V gave up 3 bases and J gave up 2 bases, with 13 bases separating them. The CDR3 loop is CASSSTRIFTDTQYF. The CDR3 nucleotides read TGCGCCAGCAGCTCCACGCGTATTTTCACAGATACGCAGTATTTT.

The CDR3 is CASGRQGFNEQYF. The CDR3 DNA sequence: TGCGCCAGCGGAAGACAGGGGTTCAACGAGCAGTACTTC. The chain carries TRBV4-1 and TRBJ2-7; 8 bases are a match to TRBD1. Looked up from germline, CDR1 is MGHRA and CDR2 is YSYEKL. CDR3 length equals 13 residues. Trimming at V came to 8 bases and at J to 5 bases, leaving 8 bases not matched to a gene.

The chain employs TRBV29-1 and TRBJ2-7; 10 bases line up with TRBD1. The V gene end was trimmed by 0 bases and the J gene end by 3 bases; junction bases not matched to a gene: 5. Germline CDR1 and CDR2: SQVTM and ANQGSEA. The CDR3 consists of 15 residues. CDR3 coding DNA: TGCAGCGTTGAAGATCCGGGGACAGGGGACTACGAGCAGTACTTC. As protein: CSVEDPGTGDYEQYF.

The V gene is TRBV27, the J gene TRBJ2-7; 8 bases are a match to TRBD2. CDR3 size: 15 residues. J gave up 2 bases and V 4 bases, and 7 bases lay outside the gene matches. Germline assignment: CDR1 MNHEY and CDR2 SMNVEV (reference sequence). The CDR3 region is CASSSIAGTPYEQYF. As DNA, the CDR3 is TGTGCCAGCAGTTCGATAGCGGGAACACCCTACGAGCAGTACTTC.

The V and J genes are TRBV6-5 and TRBJ2-7; D ambiguous. Trimming cost V 5 bases and J 6 bases, with 17 bases left between them. Germline V gene data show CDR1 as MNHEY and CDR2 as SVGAGI. The CDR3 is made up of 14 amino acids. The CDR3 loop reads CASSTTGGGGEQYF. CDR3 DNA sequence: TGTGCCAGCAGTACCACGGGCGGCGGTGGCGAGCAGTACTTC.

The rearrangement uses TRBV10-1 and TRBJ2-1; 11 bases map to TRBD2. V was pared by 1 base and J by 6 bases, with 8 bases of the junction left unmatched. In germline, CDR1 is WNHNN, CDR2 SYGVQD (reference sequence). The CDR3 runs 17 residues. DNA of the CDR3: TGCGCCAGCAGTGAGTGGCTAGCGGGAGGAAGGCCCAATGAGCAGTTCTTC. The encoded protein is CASSEWLAGGRPNEQFF.

The chain carries TRBV13 and TRBJ2-3, with D perhaps matching TRBD2 (5 bases). This CDR3 comprises 15 residues. Trimming removed 3 bases at V and 1 base at J, with 11 bases between. Germline CDR1 and CDR2: PRHDT and FYEKMQ (reference sequence). The CDR3 loop is CASSLGSSGTDTQYF. In nucleotides, the CDR3 is TGTGCCAGCAGCTTGGGGAGTAGCGGCACAGATACGCAGTATTTT.

The chain carries TRBV10-3 and TRBJ1-2; 10 bases agree with TRBD1. The CDR3 contains 16 residues. CDR1 ENHRY and CDR2 SYGVKD come from the germline V gene. Trimming took 5 bases from V and 6 from J; bases not matched to a gene: 12. CDR3 nucleotide sequence: TGTGCCATCAGTTCACTCGGGACAGGGGCAGTGGATGGCTACACCTTC. Residues: CAISSLGTGAVDGYTF.

CDR3: CASSGRFGTQYF. The CDR3 nucleotides are TGTGCCAGCAGCGGTCGTTTTGGGACGCAGTACTTC. V gene TRBV9 combines with J gene TRBJ2-7; possibly TRBD1 or TRBD2 for D (5 bases each). Between the trimmed V and J ends, which lost 3 bases and 9 bases, there was a span of 13 bases. The CDR3 sequence is 12 residues long. CDR1 and CDR2 (germline): SGDLS, YYNGEE.

This chain joins TRBV7-3 and TRBJ2-6, with D perhaps given as TRBD1 or TRBD2 (5 bases each). V dropped 1 base and J dropped 4 bases, with 20 bases sitting between them. The germline gives CDR1 SGHTA, CDR2 FQGTGA. The CDR3 runs 19 residues. The CDR3 is CASSLKILGFGTGANVLTF. The CDR3 DNA reads as TGTGCCAGCAGCTTAAAGATTTTGGGCTTCGGGACGGGGGCCAACGTCCTGACTTTC.

The gene calls are TRBV7-9 and TRBJ2-7; perhaps TRBD1 as D (6 bases). The CDR3 loop spans 15 amino acids. The germline gives CDR1 SEHNR, CDR2 FQNEAQ (reference sequence). Trimming removed 4 bases at V and 3 bases at J, with 16 bases between. The CDR3 reads CASSSLWTEDYEQYF. The CDR3 bases are TGTGCCAGCAGCTCCCTTTGGACAGAAGACTACGAGCAGTACTTC.

The rearrangement uses TRBV6-4 and TRBJ2-7, with 12 positions matching TRBD2. Germline V gives CDR1 MRHNA, CDR2 SNTAGT. Unmatched junction bases numbered 12, after V lost 4 bases and J lost 2 bases. The CDR3 sequence is 18 residues long. This chain's CDR3 is CASSALKPRTSGTYEQYF. The CDR3 DNA reads as TGTGCCAGCAGTGCGTTAAAACCCCGGACTAGCGGGACCTACGAGCAGTACTTC.

This clone was seen a few times. This chain joins TRBV10-1 and TRBJ1-5; D is perhaps TRBD1 (5 bases). The CDR3 contains 13 residues. CDR1 and CDR2 (germline): WNHNN, SYGVQD (reference sequence). Deletions cut 1 base from V and 6 bases from J, with 7 bases between. The chain's CDR3 is CASSELRGQPQHF. CDR3 coding DNA: TGCGCCAGCAGTGAGTTGAGGGGTCAGCCCCAGCATTTT.

The J gene is TRBJ1-4, the V gene TRBV7-2, with 11 bases identical to TRBD1. The V segment lost 4 bases and the J segment 5 bases; nucleotides outside the gene matches: 12. Per the germline V gene, CDR1 is SGHTA and CDR2 is FQGNSA. CDR3 length: 18 residues. CDR3 in DNA: TGTGCCAGCAGCTCACCCCCGGGACAGGGGGTAACAAATGAAAAACTGTTTTTT. Its protein is CASSSPPGQGVTNEKLFF.

Comment on this clone: The same CDR3 is also encoded by other DNA sequences in this sample. This chain links TRBV9 with TRBJ1-3; D ambiguous. The CDR3 is 15 amino acids. V was clipped by 0 bases and J by 0 bases, with 7 bases between them. CDR1 SGDLS and CDR2 YYNGEE come from the germline V gene. The CDR3 reads CASSVVGSSGNTIYF. The CDR3 DNA follows: TGTGCCAGCAGCGTAGTCGGGAGCTCTGGAAACACCATATATTTT.

The chain combines TRBV19 with TRBJ1-1; D unclear. Germline assignment: CDR1 LNHDA and CDR2 SQIVND (reference sequence). The V end lost 1 base, the J end lost 1 base, and 10 bases lay between the germline ends. The CDR3 has 15 amino acids. CDR3 protein: CASSIGRGGNTEAFF. CDR3 bases: TGTGCCAGTAGTATAGGTAGAGGCGGGAACACTGAAGCTTTCTTT.

The gene calls are TRBV6-5 and TRBJ1-4; D call uncertain. The ends were cut back, 0 bases at V and 16 bases at J, with 15 bases in the middle. CDR1 MNHEY and CDR2 SVGAGI come from the germline V gene. The CDR3 covers 13 residues. CDR3 sequence reads: CASSYSRTHPEFF. The CDR3 DNA reads TGTGCCAGCAGTTACTCTCGGACCCACCCGGAGTTTTTT.

The J gene is TRBJ1-4, the V gene TRBV7-9; D perhaps matches TRBD1 (5 bases). Germline V CDR1 and CDR2: SEHNR, FQNEAQ (reference sequence). Trimming left V 5 bases short and J 5 bases short, with 18 bases between. This CDR3 has 16 residues. The CDR3 loop reads CASSATTLGVNEKLFF. The CDR3 DNA sequence: TGTGCCAGCAGCGCTACTACCTTAGGGGTGAATGAAAAACTGTTTTTT.

The chain recombines TRBV18 with TRBJ2-1; 14 nucleotides line up with TRBD2. Unmatched junction bases numbered 4, after V lost 5 bases and J lost 7 bases. The CDR3 covers 15 residues. In germline, CDR1 is KGHSH, CDR2 LQKENI. The CDR3 loop reads CASSSGLAGVNEQFF. The CDR3 DNA is TGTGCCAGCTCATCGGGACTAGCGGGAGTTAATGAGCAGTTCTTC.

This clone came up a few times. This sequence joins TRBV28 and TRBJ1-2; D perhaps matches TRBD1 (5 bases). Between the trimmed V and J ends, which lost 5 bases and 1 base, there was a span of 14 bases. This CDR3 comprises 15 residues. The V gene's germline CDR1 is MDHEN and CDR2 SYDVKM. The CDR3 reads CASSPLRAGNYGYTF. CDR3 DNA sequence: TGTGCCAGCAGTCCCCTCAGGGCGGGTAACTATGGCTACACCTTC.

This sequence joins TRBV11-2 and TRBJ2-1; TRBD2 aligns across 7 bases. The CDR3 sequence is 16 residues long. CDR1 is SGHAT and CDR2 is FQNNGV in the germline V gene. V lost 1 base to trimming and J lost 4 bases; unmatched junction nucleotides: 7. The CDR3 is CASSLGGDYPYNEQFF. The DNA for the CDR3 is TGTGCCAGCAGCTTAGGAGGGGACTACCCGTACAATGAGCAGTTCTTC. The whole variable domain, filled in from reference TRBV11-2 and TRBJ2-1, reads EAGVAQSPRYKIIEKRQSVAFWCNPISGHATLYWYQQILGQGPKLLIQFQNNGVVDDSQLPKDRFSAERLKGVDSTLKIQPAKLEDSAVYLCASSLGGDYPYNEQFFGPGTRLTVL.

The chain has TRBV10-3 and TRBJ2-2, with 11 positions matching TRBD1. The ends lost 7 bases at V and 3 bases at J; junction bases unmatched: 13. From germline, CDR1 is ENHRY and CDR2 SYGVKD. This CDR3 is 18 amino acids long. This chain's CDR3 is CAIKGTDRGRGDTGELFF. CDR3 sequence (DNA): TGTGCCATCAAGGGGACGGACAGGGGGCGCGGGGACACCGGGGAGCTGTTTTTT.

The rearrangement uses TRBV19 and TRBJ1-1; no clear D gene. Germline-derived CDR1 and CDR2 are LNHDA and SQIVND (reference sequence). There are 13 residues in the CDR3. Trimming cost V 3 bases and J 4 bases, with 9 bases left between them. CDR3 nucleotide sequence: TGTGCCAGTAGTATGGGAGCTGCCACTGAAGCTTTCTTT. Translation: CASSMGAATEAFF.

J is TRBJ2-7 and V is TRBV25-1, with TRBD1 as a possible D gene (6 bases). Trimming removed 3 bases from V and 5 bases from J, with 17 bases in between. CDR1 and CDR2 (germline): MGHDK, SYGVNS. This CDR3 spans 15 amino acids. CDR3 amino acids: CASSEGDRPRDEQYF. For the CDR3, the DNA is TGTGCCAGCAGTGAGGGAGACAGGCCTAGAGACGAGCAGTACTTC.

This chain uses TRBV27 with TRBJ2-7; weak D call: TRBD2 (6 bases). V dropped 1 base and J dropped 6 bases, with 13 bases sitting between them. The CDR3 consists of 14 residues. Germline V gene lookup returns CDR1 MNHEY and CDR2 SMNVEV (reference sequence). The CDR3 protein is CASSLFVGGGEQYF. The CDR3 DNA follows: TGTGCCAGCAGTTTATTTGTGGGAGGCGGCGAGCAGTACTTC.

V and J are TRBV27 and TRBJ2-4; D ambiguous. V was trimmed by 3 bases and J by 9 bases, leaving 12 bases between them. The CDR3 has 13 amino acids. Germline V CDR1 and CDR2: MNHEY, SMNVEV (reference sequence). CDR3: CASSFFPPSIQYF. The DNA of the CDR3 is TGTGCCAGCAGTTTTTTCCCCCCGAGCATTCAGTACTTC.